Included here is one TCR beta chain sequence, with context. Its antigen is unknown. No base qualities exist here, and no much larger clone lies one base off it. From a lookup of the germline V gene (reference sequence), CDR1 and CDR2 are MNHEY and SMNVEV. The CDR3 contains 14 residues, cysteine and phenylalanine counted. The only DNA kept is the CDR3, 42 bases in frame from the first base. V sheds 5 bases and J sheds 8 bases, leaving 16 bases between their ends. These data come from a study of T cell responses to AZD1222 COVID-19 vaccine (dated by TCRdb to 2020 to 2022). With regard to the full study: A total of approximately 240 trial participants underwent TCR sequencing, of whom 200 to 220 had received two doses of AZD1222 and about 25 had received two doses of the MenACWY control vaccine. Trial participants were enrolled into age subgroups of 18-55, 56-69 and 70-plus years, which contained about 150, 27 and 61 TCR-sequenced participants, respectively.

The CDR3 regions of human TCRbeta chains were subjected to immunosequencing. In the source study's methods: TCRs in the repertoires were matched against a reference library of SARS-CoV-2-specific TCRs that had been generated with the MIRA antigen-specificity platform. Breadth was defined as the fraction of unique TCRs that were SARS-CoV-2-associated, and depth was defined as the fraction of total T cells that were SARS-CoV-2-associated. Using the MIRA data, every spike-specific TCR was mapped to the spike region that the TCR reacted to and assigned to either a CD4 or a CD8 class. Log10-transformed breadth and depth values were compared by one-way ANOVA with Sidak's multiple comparisons tests. The clones in this table, taken by TCRdb from immuneACCESS, are in-frame only. Not every clone is retained; where verified, under half of the shortfall comes from an unresolved V gene, and the cause of the rest is unknown. The V and J calls and the clone size are those of that table, but D and trimming were determined from the DNA. In all, the sample holds roughly 140,000 clones, and roughly 88% of those were seen once. The ten top clones hold about 2% of the sample.

Broad study findings and their caveats: After two AZD1222 doses, spike-specific TCR breadth and depth were significantly higher than at day 0 and than in MenACWY recipients. The 56-69-year group was small, and its depth increase did not reach significance, likely because of low power. Participants were mostly white British and included more females than males, and it was suggested by the authors that clonal diversity may have been underestimated. The vaccine-associated CD4 TCRs covered the entire spike protein, and the dominant responses fell in regions 160-218 and 743-854. Conclusions about previously exposed vaccinees are limited, since just six AZD1222 recipients were seropositive for SARS-CoV-2 at baseline. No day 14 peak-response samples were available, so repertoires were characterized only after the peak T cell response. Reportedly, close to half of the unique spike-specific TCRs recognized epitopes lying outside the regions that are mutated in the B.1.351 and B.1.1.7 variants.

Taken with the paper, the label for time point translates to: about 28 days (+/-7) after the second vaccine dose. AZD1222 recipients whose second dose came at about 4 weeks and those whose second dose came at about 12 weeks were combined into one group, since spike-specific TCR depth and breadth did not differ between the two schedules. Vaccinee samples were obtained from the UK trials COV001 and COV002, which included a single-blind randomized controlled phase 2/3 trial of AZD1222 (ChAdOx1 nCoV-19) in healthy adults. For TCRbeta chain sequencing, PBMC samples were collected from trial participants at day 0 and at day 28 after the second dose.

The sample was peripheral blood, taken 28 days after the second AZD1222 dose. The sequence derives from an adult who received the AZD1222 COVID-19 vaccine. The chain joins TRBV27 to TRBJ2-1, and perhaps TRBD2 as D gene, on 6 matching bases. The CDR3 reads CASSQDYTHHEQFF. The sequenced DNA: TGTGCCAGCAGTCAGGACTATACCCACCATGAGCAGTTCTTC.